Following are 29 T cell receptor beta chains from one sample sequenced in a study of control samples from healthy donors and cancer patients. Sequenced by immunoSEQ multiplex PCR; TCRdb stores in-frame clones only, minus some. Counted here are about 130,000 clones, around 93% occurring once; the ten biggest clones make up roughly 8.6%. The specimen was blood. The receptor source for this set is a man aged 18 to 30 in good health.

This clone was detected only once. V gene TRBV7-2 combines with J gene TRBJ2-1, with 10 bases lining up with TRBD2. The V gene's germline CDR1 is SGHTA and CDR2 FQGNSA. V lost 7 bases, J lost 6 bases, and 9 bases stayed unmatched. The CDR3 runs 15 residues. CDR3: CASTLSLAGINEQFF. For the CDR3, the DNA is TGTGCCAGCACCCTCTCACTAGCGGGGATCAATGAGCAGTTCTTC. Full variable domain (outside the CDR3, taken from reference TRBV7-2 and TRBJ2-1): GAGVSQSPSNKVTEKGKDVELRCDPISGHTALYWYRQSLGQGLEFLIYFQGNSAPDKSGLPSDRFSAERTGGSVSTLTIQRTQQEDSAVYLCASTLSLAGINEQFFGPGTRLTVL.

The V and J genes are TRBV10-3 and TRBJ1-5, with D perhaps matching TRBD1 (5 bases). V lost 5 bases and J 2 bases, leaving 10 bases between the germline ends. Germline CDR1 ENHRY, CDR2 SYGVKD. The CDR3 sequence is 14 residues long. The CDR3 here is CAISTGGGNQPQHF. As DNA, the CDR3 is TGTGCCATCAGTACGGGGGGAGGCAATCAGCCCCAGCATTTT.

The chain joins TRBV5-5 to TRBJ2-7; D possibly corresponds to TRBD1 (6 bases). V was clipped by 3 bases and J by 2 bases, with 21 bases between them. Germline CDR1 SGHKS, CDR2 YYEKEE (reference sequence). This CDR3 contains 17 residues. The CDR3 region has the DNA TGTGCCAGCAGCTCCCACTACGACAGGTTTTTAACCTACGAGCAGTACTTC. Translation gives CASSSHYDRFLTYEQYF.

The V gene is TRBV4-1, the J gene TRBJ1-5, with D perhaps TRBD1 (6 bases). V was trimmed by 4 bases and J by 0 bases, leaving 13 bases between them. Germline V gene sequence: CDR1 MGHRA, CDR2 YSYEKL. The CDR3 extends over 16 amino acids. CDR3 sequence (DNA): TGCGCCAGCAGCCCTGTAGGGACACTTAGCAATCAGCCCCAGCATTTT. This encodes CASSPVGTLSNQPQHF.

CDR3 amino acids: CASSLWWGGKNIQYF. CDR3 coding DNA: TGTGCCAGCAGTTTATGGTGGGGGGGCAAAAACATTCAGTACTTC. This chain links TRBV27 with TRBJ2-4, with TRBD2 matching over 7 bases. The CDR3 is 15 amino acids. The J segment lost 3 bases and the V segment lost 1 base, leaving 3 bases of the junction unmatched. From germline, CDR1 is MNHEY and CDR2 SMNVEV (reference sequence).

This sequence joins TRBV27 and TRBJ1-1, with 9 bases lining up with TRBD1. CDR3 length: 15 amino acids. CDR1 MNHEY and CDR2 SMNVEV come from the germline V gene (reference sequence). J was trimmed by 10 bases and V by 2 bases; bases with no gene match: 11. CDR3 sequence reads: CASSLRTGALTGAFF. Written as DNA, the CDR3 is TGTGCCAGCAGTTTAAGGACAGGGGCCCTGACCGGAGCTTTCTTT.

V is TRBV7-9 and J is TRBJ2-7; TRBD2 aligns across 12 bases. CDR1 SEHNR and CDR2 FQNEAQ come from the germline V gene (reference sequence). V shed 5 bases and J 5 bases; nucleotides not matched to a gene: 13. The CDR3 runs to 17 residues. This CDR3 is CASSPGASGGASNEQYF. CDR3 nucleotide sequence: TGTGCCAGCAGCCCGGGGGCTAGCGGGGGGGCCTCGAACGAGCAGTACTTC.

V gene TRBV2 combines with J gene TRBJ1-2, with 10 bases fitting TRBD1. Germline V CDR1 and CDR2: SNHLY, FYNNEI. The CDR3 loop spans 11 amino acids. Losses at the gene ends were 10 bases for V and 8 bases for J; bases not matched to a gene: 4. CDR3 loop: CATGQGEGYTF. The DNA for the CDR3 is TGTGCCACCGGACAGGGGGAAGGCTACACCTTC. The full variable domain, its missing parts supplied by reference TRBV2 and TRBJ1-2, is EPEVTQTPSHQVTQMGQEVILRCVPISNHLYFYWYRQILGQKVEFLVSFYNNEISEKSEIFDDQFSVERPDGSNFTLKIRSTKLEDSAMYFCATGQGEGYTFGSGTRLTVV.

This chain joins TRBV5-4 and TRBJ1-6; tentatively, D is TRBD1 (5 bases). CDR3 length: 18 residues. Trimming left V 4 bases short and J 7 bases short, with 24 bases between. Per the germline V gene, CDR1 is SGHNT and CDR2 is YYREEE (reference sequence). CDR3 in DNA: TGTGCCAGCAGCGTTGACCTAAGTGTAGGGGCAGGCAATTCACCCCTCCACTTT. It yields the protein CASSVDLSVGAGNSPLHF.

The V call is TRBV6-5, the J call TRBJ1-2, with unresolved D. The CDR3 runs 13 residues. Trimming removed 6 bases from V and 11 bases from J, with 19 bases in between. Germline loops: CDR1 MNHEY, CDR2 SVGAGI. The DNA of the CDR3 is TGTGCCAGCAGGCCCGTAGAAAGGTTGAGTTACACCTTC. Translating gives CASRPVERLSYTF.

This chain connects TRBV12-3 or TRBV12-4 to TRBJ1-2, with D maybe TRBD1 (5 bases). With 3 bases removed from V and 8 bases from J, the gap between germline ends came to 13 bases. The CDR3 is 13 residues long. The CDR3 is CASSFNTQGGYTF. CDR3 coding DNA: TGTGCCAGCAGTTTCAACACCCAGGGCGGCTACACCTTC.

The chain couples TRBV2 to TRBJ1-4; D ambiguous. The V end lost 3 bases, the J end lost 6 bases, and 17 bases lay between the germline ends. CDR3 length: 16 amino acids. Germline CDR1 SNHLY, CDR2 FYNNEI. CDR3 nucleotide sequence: TGTGCCAGCAGTGATAGTTCTCCAGGCGAGGATGAAAAACTGTTTTTT. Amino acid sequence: CASSDSSPGEDEKLFF. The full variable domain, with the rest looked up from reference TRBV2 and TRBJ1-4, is EPEVTQTPSHQVTQMGQEVILRCVPISNHLYFYWYRQILGQKVEFLVSFYNNEISEKSEIFDDQFSVERPDGSNFTLKIRSTKLEDSAMYFCASSDSSPGEDEKLFFGSGTQLSVL.

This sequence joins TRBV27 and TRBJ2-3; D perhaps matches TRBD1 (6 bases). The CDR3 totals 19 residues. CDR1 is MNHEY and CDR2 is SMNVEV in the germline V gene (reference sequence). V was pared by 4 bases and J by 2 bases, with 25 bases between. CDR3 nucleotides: TGTGCCAGCAGTTCTAACCCTCGGACAGCCACGATGATCACAGATACGCAGTATTTT. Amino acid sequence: CASSSNPRTATMITDTQYF.

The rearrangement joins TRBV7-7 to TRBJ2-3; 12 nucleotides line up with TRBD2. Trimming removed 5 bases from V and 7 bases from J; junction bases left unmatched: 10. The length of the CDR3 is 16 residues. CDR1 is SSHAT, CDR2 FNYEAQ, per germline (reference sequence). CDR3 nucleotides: TGTGCCAGCAGCGCCACTCTAGCGGGGGGGCTTAATACGCAGTATTTT. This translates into CASSATLAGGLNTQYF.

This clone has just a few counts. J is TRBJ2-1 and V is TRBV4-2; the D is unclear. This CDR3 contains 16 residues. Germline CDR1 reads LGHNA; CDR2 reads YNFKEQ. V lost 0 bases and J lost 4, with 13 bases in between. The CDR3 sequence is CASSQEGTAWYNEQFF. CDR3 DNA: TGTGCCAGCAGCCAAGAAGGAACCGCATGGTACAATGAGCAGTTCTTC.

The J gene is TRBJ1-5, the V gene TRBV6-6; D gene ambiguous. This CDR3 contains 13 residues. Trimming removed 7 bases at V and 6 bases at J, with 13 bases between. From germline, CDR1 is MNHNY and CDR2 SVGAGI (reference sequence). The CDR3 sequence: CASNRRETQPQHF. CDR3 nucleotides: TGTGCCAGCAATAGGCGAGAGACTCAGCCCCAGCATTTT.

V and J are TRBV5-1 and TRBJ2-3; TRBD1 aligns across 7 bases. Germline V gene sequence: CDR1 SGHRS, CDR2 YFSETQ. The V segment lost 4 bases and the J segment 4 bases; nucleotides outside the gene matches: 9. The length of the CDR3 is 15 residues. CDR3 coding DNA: TGCGCCAGCAGCCCTAGGACAGGTGGGGCAGATACGCAGTATTTT. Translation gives CASSPRTGGADTQYF.

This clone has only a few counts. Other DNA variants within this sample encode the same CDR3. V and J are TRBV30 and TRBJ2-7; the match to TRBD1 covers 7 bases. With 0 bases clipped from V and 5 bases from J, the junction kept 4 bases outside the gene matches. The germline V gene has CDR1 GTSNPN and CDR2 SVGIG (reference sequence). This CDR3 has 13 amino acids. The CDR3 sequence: CAWSVLQGDEQYF. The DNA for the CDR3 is TGTGCCTGGAGTGTACTTCAGGGGGACGAGCAGTACTTC. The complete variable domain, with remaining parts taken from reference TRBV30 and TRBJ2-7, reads SQTIHQWPATLVQPVGSPLSLECTVEGTSNPNLYWYRQAAGRGLQLLFYSVGIGQISSEVPQNLSASRPQDRQFILSSKKLLLSDSGFYLCAWSVLQGDEQYFGPGTRLTVT.

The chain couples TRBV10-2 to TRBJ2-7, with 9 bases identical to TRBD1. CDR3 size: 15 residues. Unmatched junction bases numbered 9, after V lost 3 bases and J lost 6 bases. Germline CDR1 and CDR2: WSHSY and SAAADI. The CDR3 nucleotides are TGCGCCAGCAGTGATTACGGGACAGGGTCTCCCGAGCAGTACTTC. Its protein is CASSDYGTGSPEQYF.

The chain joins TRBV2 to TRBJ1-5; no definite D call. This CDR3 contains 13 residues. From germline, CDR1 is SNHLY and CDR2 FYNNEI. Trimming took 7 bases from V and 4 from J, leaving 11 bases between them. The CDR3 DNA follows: TGTGCCAGCACATGGGAGTTAAATCAGCCCCAGCATTTT. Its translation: CASTWELNQPQHF.

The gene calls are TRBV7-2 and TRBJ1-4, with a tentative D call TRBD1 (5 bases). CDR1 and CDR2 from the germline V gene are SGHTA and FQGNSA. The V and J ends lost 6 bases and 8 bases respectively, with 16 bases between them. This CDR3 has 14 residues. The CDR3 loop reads CASRGTGFGEKLFF. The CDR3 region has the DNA TGTGCCAGCAGGGGCACAGGTTTCGGCGAAAAACTGTTTTTT.

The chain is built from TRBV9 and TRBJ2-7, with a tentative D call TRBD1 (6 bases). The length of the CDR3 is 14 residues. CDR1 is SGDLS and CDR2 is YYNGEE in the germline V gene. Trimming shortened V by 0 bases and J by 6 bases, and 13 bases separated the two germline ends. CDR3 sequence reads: CASSVDGQIGEQYF. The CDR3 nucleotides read TGTGCCAGCAGCGTAGATGGACAGATTGGCGAGCAGTACTTC.

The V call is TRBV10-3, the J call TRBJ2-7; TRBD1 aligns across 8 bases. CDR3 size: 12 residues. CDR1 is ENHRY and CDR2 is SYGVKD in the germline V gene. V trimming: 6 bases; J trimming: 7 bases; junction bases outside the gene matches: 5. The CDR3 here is CAIRQTGDEQYF. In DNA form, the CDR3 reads TGTGCCATCAGACAGACAGGGGATGAGCAGTACTTC.

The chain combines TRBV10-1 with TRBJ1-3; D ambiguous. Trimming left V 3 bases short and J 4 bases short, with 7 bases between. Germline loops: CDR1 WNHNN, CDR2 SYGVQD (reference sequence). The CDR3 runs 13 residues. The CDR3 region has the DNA TGCGCCAGCAGTGACCGACGGGGAAACACCATATATTTT. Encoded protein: CASSDRRGNTIYF.

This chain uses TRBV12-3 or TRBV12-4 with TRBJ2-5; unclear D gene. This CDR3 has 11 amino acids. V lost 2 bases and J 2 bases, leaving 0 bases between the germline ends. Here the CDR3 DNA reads TGTGCCAGCAGTTTACAAGAGACCCAGTACTTC. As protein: CASSLQETQYF.

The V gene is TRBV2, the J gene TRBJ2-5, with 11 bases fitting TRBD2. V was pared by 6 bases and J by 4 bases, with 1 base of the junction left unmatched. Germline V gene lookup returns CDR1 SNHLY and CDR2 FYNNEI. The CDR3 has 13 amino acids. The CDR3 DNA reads TGTGCCAGCAGGCTAGCGGGGGGAGAGACCCAGTACTTC. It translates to CASRLAGGETQYF. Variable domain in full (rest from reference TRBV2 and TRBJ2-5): EPEVTQTPSHQVTQMGQEVILRCVPISNHLYFYWYRQILGQKVEFLVSFYNNEISEKSEIFDDQFSVERPDGSNFTLKIRSTKLEDSAMYFCASRLAGGETQYFGPGTRLLVL.

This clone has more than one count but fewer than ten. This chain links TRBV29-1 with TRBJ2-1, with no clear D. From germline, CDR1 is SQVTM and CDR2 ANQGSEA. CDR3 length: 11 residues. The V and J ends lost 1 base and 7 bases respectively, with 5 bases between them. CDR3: CSVEGRNEQFF. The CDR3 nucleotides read TGCAGCGTTGAAGGTAGAAATGAGCAGTTCTTC.

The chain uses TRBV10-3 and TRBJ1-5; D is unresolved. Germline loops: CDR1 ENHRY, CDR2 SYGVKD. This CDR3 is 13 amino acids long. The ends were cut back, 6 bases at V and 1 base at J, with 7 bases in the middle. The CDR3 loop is CAIRDESNQPQHF. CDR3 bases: TGTGCCATCAGGGATGAAAGCAATCAGCCCCAGCATTTT.

The CDR3 region has the DNA TGTGCCACCAGCAGAGATCGCGGGAATGAAAAACTGTTTTTT. It codes for CATSRDRGNEKLFF. J is TRBJ1-4 and V is TRBV15, with no clear D. V was cut by 0 bases and J by 5 bases, with 7 bases left in between. CDR1 LNHNV and CDR2 YYDKDF come from the germline V gene (reference sequence). The length of the CDR3 is 14 residues. Full variable domain (outside the CDR3, taken from reference TRBV15 and TRBJ1-4): DAMVIQNPRYQVTQFGKPVTLSCSQTLNHNVMYWYQQKSSQAPKLLFHYYDKDFNNEADTPDNFQSRRPNTSFCFLDIRSPGLGDTAMYLCATSRDRGNEKLFFGSGTQLSVL.